Sequencing of this TCR beta chain was carried out in a study of control samples from healthy donors and cancer patients. Trimming removed 5 bases from V and 3 bases from J; junction bases left unmatched: 10. This CDR3 is 18 amino acids long. Germline V gene sequence: CDR1 GTSNPN, CDR2 SVGIG (reference sequence). The protocol was immunoSEQ multiplex PCR, while the TCRdb copy is restricted to in-frame clones and leaves out a portion. The sample lists some 170,000 clones, roughly 94% occurring once. Sequencing input: PBMCs. The chain uses TRBV30 and TRBJ2-1; 16 bases agree with TRBD2. The receptor's source is a man aged 60 to 75 with colorectal cancer. The DNA for the CDR3 is TGTGCCTGGGCCGCCGGGACTAGCGGGGGGGCTAGCTACAATGAGCAGTTCTTC. Amino acids: CAWAAGTSGGASYNEQFF.